This paragraph covers one T cell receptor beta chain sequence. Its recognized antigen is unknown. Base qualities are not recorded, but no much larger clone differs from it by a single base. The CDR3 runs 16 residues from the cysteine to the phenylalanine. CDR3 DNA only is kept here, 48 bases in frame from base 1. The germline V and J ends show losses of 2 bases and 2 bases respectively, and no gene match explains 4 bases of the junction. The germline V gene yields MDHEN for CDR1 and SYDVKM for CDR2. The immunoSEQ Assay was the method used to sequence TCRbeta CDR3 regions. After extraction, genomic DNA underwent amplification by bias-controlled multiplex PCR, followed by high-throughput sequencing. Concerning the study's data processing: Collapsing and filtering of sequences were performed to quantify the absolute abundance of each unique TCRbeta CDR3 region. T cell fraction was estimated by normalizing TCRbeta template counts to usable DNA, with usable DNA measured through amplification of reference genes found in all nucleated cells. Repertoire TCRs were annotated as SARS-CoV-2-specific when V gene, CDR3 amino acid sequence and J gene were exactly matched to a known reactive TCR set. MIRA supplied the reference SARS-CoV-2 TCR set, which was filtered for enrichment in COVID-19-positive ImmuneCODE repertoires so that public or cross-reactive TCRs were removed. Based on the MIRA antigens, annotated TCRs were further analysed at the level of specific ORF or position within ORF. Breadth was defined as the number of annotated unique rearrangements divided by the total number of unique productive rearrangements, and depth was defined as the summed frequency of the annotated unique rearrangements. Group comparisons of TCR breadth used two-sided Wilcoxon rank-sum tests. As stored in TCRdb, this immuneACCESS dataset retains in-frame rearrangements with V and J assigned. A fraction of the clones does not appear; measured against another copy, unresolved V genes explain less than half of the discrepancy, and the remainder lacks a known reason. V and J calls and clone size are given by that table; D and trimming were obtained from the DNA. The sample table contains around 320,000 clones; only one count was recorded for 80% to 90% of them. Together, the top ten hold about 3% of the sample.

This specimen's treatment or condition label, interpreted: around 19 received Ad26.COV2.S at low or high dose, single or two shots; 5 received placebo; per-sample allocation not given. Repertoires of vaccine and placebo recipients were sequenced from samples collected on day 63 after the first injection. Between 29 July and 7 August 2020, Cohort 1b enrolled 20 to 30 adults aged 18-55 years at one site in Boston, USA. Ad26.COV2.S consisted of a replication-incompetent adenovirus type 26 vector by which a prefusion-stabilized SARS-CoV-2 spike protein from the original Wuhan strain was expressed. This entry comes from a study of Ad26.COV2.S vaccination and SARS-CoV-2 variants (dated by TCRdb to the early 2020s). As for the study more broadly: Donors in the vaccine arm were drawn from COV1001, a multicentre, randomized, double-blind, placebo-controlled phase I-IIa trial testing Ad26.COV2.S in healthy adults. Investigators did not know the trial group allocation while performing experiments and assessing outcomes. Ad26.COV2.S was administered intramuscularly at 5 x 10^10 or 1 x 10^11 viral particles, either as a single shot or as two shots given 56 days apart. Participants in the trial were split at random into five groups of five each, receiving low-dose or high-dose Ad26.COV2.S once or twice, or else placebo on both occasions. TCRbeta repertoire sequencing served as the tool for gauging how specific and how broad the SARS-CoV-2-reactive T cell receptors were following Ad26.COV2.S vaccination. A total of approximately 30 samples were included in the TCR-sequenced set, comprising 19 Ad26.COV2.S vaccine recipients, 5 placebo recipients and 8 SARS-CoV-2 convalescent individuals. Beyond this particular receptor, the publication reports: The authors noted that the TCR breadth and depth analyses may have underestimated total T cell responses. The study lacked the statistical power to compare responses across vaccine doses or regimens. Vaccine and placebo recipients had similar non-spike TCR breadth, a finding consistent with the vaccine containing only spike. Compared with placebo recipients, Ad26.COV2.S recipients showed higher spike-specific TCR breadth (P = 0.0014). After vaccination, spike-specific CD8+ and CD4+ T cell responses were reported to show substantial breadth.

The source was peripheral blood, collected in a trial of Ad26.COV2.S vaccine versus placebo. This receptor chain uses TRBV28 and TRBJ2-1; TRBD2 aligns with 9 central bases. The receptor was isolated from a person between 18 and 59 years old who received the Ad26.COV2.S COVID-19 vaccine or a placebo. The sequenced DNA is TGTGCCAGCAGTTTAGCGGCGGGGGGGCCCTACAATGAGCAGTTCTTC. Translated, this gives CASSLAAGGPYNEQFF.